This record concerns one T cell receptor beta chain sequence. Its target is unknown. The data stem from a study of T-cell reconstitution after alpha-beta-depleted transplantation in children. Germline CDR1 DFQATT, CDR2 SNEGSKA (reference sequence). CDR3 length: 15 residues. V lost 0 bases and J lost 6; bases outside the gene matches: 5. TCRbeta library preparation incorporated unique molecular identifiers. TCRdb re-derived calls from the PCR reads in MiXCR, one entry per CDR3 protein. The sample consists of 500,000 to 650,000 distinct CDR3 sequences, over 10% of them appearing once. Study-wide results and caveats: Most T-cell counts and diversity one year after the transplant came from T cells that were newly produced. Where some patients showed high TCRbeta diversity at day 60, it came from recipient T cells and thymic progenitors that had survived. Reportedly, only several hundred clones from non-depleted graft cells drove alpha-beta T-cell counts at about two months.

Source: PBMCs, mostly from graft donor cells, taken 180 days after TCRalphabeta/CD19-depleted stem cell transplant. The chain combines TRBV20-1 with TRBJ1-2, with 12 bases that match TRBD1. The clonotype comes from a female patient aged 2-10 years who had a stem cell transplant for aplastic anemia, so the T cells may come from the graft donor. CDR3 protein: CSARDWDRGRDGYTF. The CDR3 DNA is TGCAGTGCTAGAGACTGGGACAGGGGGCGCGATGGCTACACCTTC.